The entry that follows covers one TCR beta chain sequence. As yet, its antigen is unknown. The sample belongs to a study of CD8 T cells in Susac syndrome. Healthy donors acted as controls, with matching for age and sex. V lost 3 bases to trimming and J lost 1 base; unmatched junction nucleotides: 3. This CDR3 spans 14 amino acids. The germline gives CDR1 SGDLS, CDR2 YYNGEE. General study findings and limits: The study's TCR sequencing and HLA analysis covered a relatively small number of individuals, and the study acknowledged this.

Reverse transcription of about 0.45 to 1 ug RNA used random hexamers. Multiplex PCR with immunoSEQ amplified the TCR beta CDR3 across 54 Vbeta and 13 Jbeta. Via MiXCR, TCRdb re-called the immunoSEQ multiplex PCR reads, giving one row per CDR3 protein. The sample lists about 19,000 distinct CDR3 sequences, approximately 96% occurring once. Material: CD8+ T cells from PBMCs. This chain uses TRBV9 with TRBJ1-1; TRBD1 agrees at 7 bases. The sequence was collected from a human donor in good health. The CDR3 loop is CASSAYRGNTEAFF. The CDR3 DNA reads TGTGCCAGCAGCGCTTACAGGGGGAACACTGAAGCTTTCTTT.